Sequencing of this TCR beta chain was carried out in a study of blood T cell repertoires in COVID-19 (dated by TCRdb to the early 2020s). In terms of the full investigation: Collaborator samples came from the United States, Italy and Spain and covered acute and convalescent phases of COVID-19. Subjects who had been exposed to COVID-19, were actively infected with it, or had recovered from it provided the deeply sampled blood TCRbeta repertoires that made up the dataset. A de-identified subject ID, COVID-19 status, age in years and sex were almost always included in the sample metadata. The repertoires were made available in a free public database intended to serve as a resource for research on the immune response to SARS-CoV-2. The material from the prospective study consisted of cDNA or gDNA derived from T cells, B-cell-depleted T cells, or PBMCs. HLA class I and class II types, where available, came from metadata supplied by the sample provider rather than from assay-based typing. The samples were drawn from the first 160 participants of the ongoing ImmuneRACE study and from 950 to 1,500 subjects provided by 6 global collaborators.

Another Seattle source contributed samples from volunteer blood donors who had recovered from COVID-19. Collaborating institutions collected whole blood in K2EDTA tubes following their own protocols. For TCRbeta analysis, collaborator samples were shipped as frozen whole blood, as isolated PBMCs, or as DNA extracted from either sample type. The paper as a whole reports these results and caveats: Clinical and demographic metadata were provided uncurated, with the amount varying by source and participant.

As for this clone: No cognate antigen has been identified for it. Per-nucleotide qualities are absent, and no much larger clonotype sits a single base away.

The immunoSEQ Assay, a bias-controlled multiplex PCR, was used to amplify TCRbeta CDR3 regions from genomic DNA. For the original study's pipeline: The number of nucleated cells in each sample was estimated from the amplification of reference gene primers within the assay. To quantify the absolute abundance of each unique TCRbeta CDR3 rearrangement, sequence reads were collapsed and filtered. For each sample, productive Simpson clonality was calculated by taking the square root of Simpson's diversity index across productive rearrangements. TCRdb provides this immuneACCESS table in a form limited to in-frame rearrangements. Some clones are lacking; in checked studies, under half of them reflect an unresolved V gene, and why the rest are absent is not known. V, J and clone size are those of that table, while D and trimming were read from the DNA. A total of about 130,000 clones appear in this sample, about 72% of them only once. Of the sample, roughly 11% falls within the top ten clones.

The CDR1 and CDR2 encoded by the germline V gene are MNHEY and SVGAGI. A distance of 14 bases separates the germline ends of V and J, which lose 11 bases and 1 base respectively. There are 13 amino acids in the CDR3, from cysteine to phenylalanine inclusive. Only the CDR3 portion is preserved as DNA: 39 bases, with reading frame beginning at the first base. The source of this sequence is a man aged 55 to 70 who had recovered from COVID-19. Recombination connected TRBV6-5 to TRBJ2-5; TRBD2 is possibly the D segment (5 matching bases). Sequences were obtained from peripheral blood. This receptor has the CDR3 CASSRTVQETQYF. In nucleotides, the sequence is TGTGCCTCTTCGAGGACTGTCCAAGAGACCCAGTACTTC.